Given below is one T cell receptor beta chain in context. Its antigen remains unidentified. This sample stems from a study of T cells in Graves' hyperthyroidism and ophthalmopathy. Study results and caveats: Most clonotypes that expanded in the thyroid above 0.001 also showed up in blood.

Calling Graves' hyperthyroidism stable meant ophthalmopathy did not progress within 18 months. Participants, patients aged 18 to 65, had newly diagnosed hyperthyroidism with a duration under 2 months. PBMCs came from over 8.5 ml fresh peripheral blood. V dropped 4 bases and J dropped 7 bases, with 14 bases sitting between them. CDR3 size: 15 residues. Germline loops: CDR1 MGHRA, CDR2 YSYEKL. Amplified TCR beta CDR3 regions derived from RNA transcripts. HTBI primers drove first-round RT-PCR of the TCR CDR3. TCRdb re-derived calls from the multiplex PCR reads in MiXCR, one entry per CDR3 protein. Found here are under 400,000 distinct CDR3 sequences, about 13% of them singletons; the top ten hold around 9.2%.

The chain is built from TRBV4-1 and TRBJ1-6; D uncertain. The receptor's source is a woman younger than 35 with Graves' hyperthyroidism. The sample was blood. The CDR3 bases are TGCGCCAGCAGCCCGATGGTTGGGGTGAATTCACCCCTCCACTTT. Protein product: CASSPMVGVNSPLHF.